These T cell receptor beta chains were read from a single sample in a study of radiation and T cells in renal cell carcinoma. Data came from immunoSEQ multiplex PCR; TCRdb stores just in-frame clones and leaves some out. The sample comprises around 170,000 clones, around 90% of which are singletons, and around 11% rests with the top ten. Here the sequenced sample was blood, taken from a patient whose treatment included radiotherapy and nephrectomy. The source is a woman aged 45 to 65 with renal cell carcinoma. The CDR3 runs from the conserved cysteine through the conserved F or W. The D gene is left open where the match is weak.

>.|15|TRBJ2-3|TRBV6-5
CASSYLGAGADTQYF
TGTGCCAGCAGTTACTTGGGGGCGGGGGCAGATACGCAGTATTTT
>.|13|TRBJ1-1|TRBV19
CASSTVRGAEAFF
TGTGCCAGTAGTACAGTACGAGGGGCTGAAGCTTTCTTT
>.|16|TRBJ1-3|TRBV18
CASSPAGRQFGNTIYF
TGTGCCAGCTCCCCTGCGGGGAGGCAATTCGGAAACACCATATATTTT
>TRBD2|16|TRBJ2-3|TRBV18
CASSPQIAGSTDTQYF
TGTGCCAGCTCACCACAGATAGCGGGTAGCACAGATACGCAGTATTTT
>.|13|TRBJ2-5|TRBV7-6
CASSLRLGETQYF
TGTGCCAGCAGCTTAAGACTGGGGGAGACCCAGTACTTC
>TRBD1|14|TRBJ1-1|TRBV7-9
CASSHPPGQVEAFF
TGTGCCAGCAGCCACCCGCCGGGACAGGTTGAAGCTTTCTTT
>.|16|TRBJ2-1|TRBV4-3
CASSQDWLASDNEQFF
TGCGCCAGCAGCCAAGATTGGTTAGCGTCGGACAATGAGCAGTTCTTC
>.|16|TRBJ2-6|TRBV6-1
CASSDRAPVRGNVLTF
TGTGCCAGCAGTGATAGGGCTCCAGTTCGTGGCAACGTCCTGACTTTC
>.|15|TRBJ1-4|TRBV19
CASSIGQSPNEKLFF
TGTGCCAGTAGTATAGGTCAGAGCCCCAATGAAAAACTGTTTTTT
>.|13|TRBJ1-1|TRBV19
CASRNSQNTEAFF
TGTGCCAGTAGGAACAGCCAAAACACTGAAGCTTTCTTT